This entry lists 5 T cell receptor beta chains sequenced from one sample in a study of blood T cell repertoires in COVID-19. Sequencing used immunoSEQ multiplex PCR; TCRdb keeps in-frame clones, though not all of them. The top ten clones hold less than 7% of a sample with around 63,000 clones, approximately 79% of them seen once. The sample consisted of peripheral blood. These receptors were obtained from a woman between 70 and 85 years old with acute or convalescent COVID-19.

The V call is TRBV21-1, the J call TRBJ2-7; the table calls TRBD1, which could not be checked here. TRBV21-1 is a recognized pseudogene. The CDR3 extends over 14 amino acids. CDR3 amino acids: CASGGGQVVREQYF. CDR3 coding DNA: TGTGCCAGCGGGGGGGGACAGGTTGTTCGCGAGCAGTACTTC.

This sequence joins TRBV30 and TRBJ2-7; no firm D call. Germline V gives CDR1 GTSNPN, CDR2 SVGIG (reference sequence). The CDR3 consists of 16 residues. With 0 bases removed from V and 1 base from J, the gap between germline ends came to 16 bases. CDR3 coding DNA: TGTGCCTGGAGTGTATCATCCCTGAGGCGGTCCTACGAGCAGTACTTC. Translated: CAWSVSSLRRSYEQYF.

The gene calls are TRBV30 and TRBJ1-5, with D possibly TRBD1 on 6 matching bases. Germline V CDR1 and CDR2: GTSNPN, SVGIG (reference sequence). The CDR3 runs to 15 residues. V lost 2 bases and J lost 0, with 11 bases in between. The CDR3 reads CAWSLTGNSNQPQHF. In DNA form, the CDR3 reads TGTGCCTGGAGTCTGACAGGTAATAGCAATCAGCCCCAGCATTTT.

CDR3 nucleotide sequence: TGTGCCAGCAGCTCCCGGGGGGGCCTCAACATTCAGTACTTC. Residues: CASSSRGGLNIQYF. The chain recombines TRBV5-5 with TRBJ2-4, with 8 bases aligning to TRBD2. Trimming took 3 bases from V and 7 from J; bases not matched to a gene: 6. The CDR3 extends over 14 amino acids. The germline V gene has CDR1 SGHKS and CDR2 YYEKEE (reference sequence).

The chain carries TRBV9 and TRBJ1-6; 7 nucleotides agree with TRBD1. In germline, CDR1 is SGDLS, CDR2 YYNGEE. CDR3 length: 15 amino acids. The ends lost 0 bases at V and 7 bases at J; junction bases unmatched: 4. CDR3 in amino acids: CASSVEGQPNSPLHF. The CDR3 DNA reads as TGTGCCAGCAGCGTAGAGGGACAGCCCAATTCACCCCTCCACTTT.